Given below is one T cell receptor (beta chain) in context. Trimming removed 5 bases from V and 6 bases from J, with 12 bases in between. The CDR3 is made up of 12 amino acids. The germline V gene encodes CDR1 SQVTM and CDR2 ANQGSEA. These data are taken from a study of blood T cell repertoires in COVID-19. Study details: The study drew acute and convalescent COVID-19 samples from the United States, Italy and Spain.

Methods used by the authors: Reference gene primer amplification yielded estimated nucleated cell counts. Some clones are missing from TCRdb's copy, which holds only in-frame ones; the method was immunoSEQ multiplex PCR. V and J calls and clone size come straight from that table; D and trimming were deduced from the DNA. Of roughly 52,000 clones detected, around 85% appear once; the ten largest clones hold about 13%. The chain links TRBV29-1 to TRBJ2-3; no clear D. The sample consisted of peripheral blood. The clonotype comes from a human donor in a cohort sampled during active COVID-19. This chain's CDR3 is CSVRLVGDTQYF. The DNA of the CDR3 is TGCAGCGTTCGGCTAGTTGGGGATACGCAGTATTTT.